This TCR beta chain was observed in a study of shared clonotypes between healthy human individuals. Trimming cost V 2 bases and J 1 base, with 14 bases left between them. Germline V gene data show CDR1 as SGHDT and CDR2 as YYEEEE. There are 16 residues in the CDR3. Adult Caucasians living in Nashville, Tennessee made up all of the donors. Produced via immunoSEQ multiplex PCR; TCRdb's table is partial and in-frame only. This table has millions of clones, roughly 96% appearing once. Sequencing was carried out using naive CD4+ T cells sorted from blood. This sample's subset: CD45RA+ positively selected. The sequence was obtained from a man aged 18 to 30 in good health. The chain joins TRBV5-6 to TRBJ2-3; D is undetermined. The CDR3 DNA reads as TGTGCCAGCAGCTTCCCCCCAGCGAGAGGCACAGATACGCAGTATTTT. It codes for CASSFPPARGTDTQYF.